This entry concerns a single T cell receptor (beta chain). The target antigen is unknown. Germline CDR1 is SGHDT and CDR2 is YYEEEE. The CDR3 has 14 residues. The germline V and J ends were trimmed by 4 bases and 8 bases, with 18 bases remaining between them. With 60 Vbeta and 13 Jbeta primers, the PCR was carried out. The repertoire was sequenced with immunoSEQ multiplex PCR; TCRdb's copy has only in-frame clones and lacks some. Of about 180,000 clones listed, approximately 72% were seen once; the top ten hold 2% to 2.5%. This specimen belongs to a study of cytomegalovirus exposure and HLA in healthy donors. Study overall: Early released data had around 79 million unique TCRs, all coming from HLA-typed donors. Study results and limitations: The only immune exposure information that was available was CMV serostatus. Compared with the roughly 730-donor mean, an Asian-associated ancestry cluster reportedly had fewer N-insertions, according to a later analysis.

V gene TRBV5-6 combines with J gene TRBJ1-2; tentative D call: TRBD1 (6 bases). The TCR was taken from a human donor in good health. Sequencing was performed on PBMCs. The DNA of the CDR3 is TGTGCCAGCAGCCCGAGGGGGGGGCAGCGGGGCTACACCTTC. It translates to CASSPRGGQRGYTF.